The 14 T cell receptor beta chains below were found in one sample sequenced in a study of T cell changes during pregnancy in multiple sclerosis (dated by TCRdb to between 2018 and 2021). Library construction relied on the immunoSEQ multiplex PCR assay. TCRdb stores this immuneACCESS table with in-frame sequences only. Part of the clones is absent; in the studies checked, under half of the shortfall reflects unresolved V genes, and no reason is known for the rest. The table for this sample lists more than 75,000 clones; 90% to 95% of them were counted only once. Approximately 0.93% of the sample lies in the top ten. The sequenced sample was peripheral blood, obtained in the first trimester of pregnancy. These receptors were taken from a female donor with multiple sclerosis, enrolled in a pregnancy study.

The gene calls are TRBV27 and TRBJ1-2; no firm D call. V gave up 5 bases and J gave up 6 bases, with 13 bases separating them. The germline gives CDR1 MNHEY, CDR2 SMNVEV (reference sequence). The CDR3 is 13 residues long. CDR3 sequence (DNA): TGTGCCAGCAGTACGAGAGGGTGGGATGGCTACACCTTC. Protein product: CASSTRGWDGYTF.

DNA of the CDR3: TGTGCCAGCAGTGCCCAGGGTTCTCCCTATAATTCACCCCTCCACTTT. Its protein product is CASSAQGSPYNSPLHF. The chain links TRBV25-1 to TRBJ1-6, with TRBD1 as a possible D gene (5 bases). This CDR3 comprises 16 residues. The V gene lost 4 bases and the J gene lost 2 bases, with 12 bases spanning the gap. Germline V gene lookup returns CDR1 MGHDK and CDR2 SYGVNS.

The V gene is TRBV6-1, the J gene TRBJ2-3, with TRBD1 matching 8 bases. This CDR3 contains 14 residues. V was pared by 6 bases and J by 3 bases, with 5 bases of the junction left unmatched. Germline CDR1 MNHNS, CDR2 SASEGT. The DNA of the CDR3 is TGTGCCAGCAGCGATAGGACAGGGACAGATACGCAGTATTTT. Protein: CASSDRTGTDTQYF.

The V gene is TRBV7-2, the J gene TRBJ1-1, with D possibly TRBD1 on 5 matching bases. The length of the CDR3 is 17 residues. CDR1 is SGHTA, CDR2 FQGNSA, per germline. Trimming cost V 5 bases and J 4 bases, with 23 bases left between them. The CDR3 DNA sequence: TGTGCCAGCAGCCCCCGTTGGCAGGGAAGGGGAGGCACTGAAGCTTTCTTT. This codes for CASSPRWQGRGGTEAFF. The variable domain in full, completed from reference TRBV7-2 and TRBJ1-1, reads GAGVSQSPSNKVTEKGKDVELRCDPISGHTALYWYRQSLGQGLEFLIYFQGNSAPDKSGLPSDRFSAERTGGSVSTLTIQRTQQEDSAVYLCASSPRWQGRGGTEAFFGQGTRLTVV.

The chain recombines TRBV15 with TRBJ2-3; TRBD1 aligns across 10 bases. The V segment lost 0 bases and the J segment 4 bases; nucleotides outside the gene matches: 7. Germline CDR1 reads LNHNV; CDR2 reads YYDKDF (reference sequence). The CDR3 has 17 residues. The CDR3 DNA reads TGTGCCACCAGCAGAGATAGAGGACAGGGGGAATCAGATACGCAGTATTTT. It yields the protein CATSRDRGQGESDTQYF.

The CDR3 DNA follows: TGCGCCAGCAGCTCGGGGGCGACAGGGCACAATGAGCAGTTCTTC. This gives the protein CASSSGATGHNEQFF. The rearrangement joins TRBV5-1 to TRBJ2-1, with D possibly being TRBD1 (7 bases). CDR1 and CDR2 from the germline V gene are SGHRS and YFSETQ. The CDR3 totals 15 residues. The ends were cut back, 3 bases at V and 5 bases at J, with 15 bases in the middle.

The chain has TRBV7-9 and TRBJ2-1; 10 bases are shared with TRBD1. The ends lost 5 bases at V and 5 bases at J; junction bases unmatched: 9. Looked up from germline, CDR1 is SEHNR and CDR2 is FQNEAQ (reference sequence). The CDR3 is made up of 16 amino acids. DNA of the CDR3: TGTGCCAGCAGCCCCCGCGGGACAGGGGTCAACAATGAGCAGTTCTTC. Translating it yields CASSPRGTGVNNEQFF.

This sequence joins TRBV13 and TRBJ2-7; 8 bases are shared with TRBD1. This CDR3 is 15 amino acids long. The J segment lost 4 bases and the V segment lost 2 bases, leaving 7 bases of the junction unmatched. In germline, CDR1 is PRHDT, CDR2 FYEKMQ (reference sequence). The CDR3: CASSLLGTGPYEQYF. The CDR3 DNA follows: TGTGCCAGCAGCTTACTCGGGACAGGACCTTACGAGCAGTACTTC.

This rearrangement joins TRBV27 to TRBJ1-6; 8 bases are shared with TRBD1. This CDR3 spans 14 amino acids. Germline loops: CDR1 MNHEY, CDR2 SMNVEV (reference sequence). V shed 5 bases, J shed 7 bases, and the junction held 4 bases outside the gene matches. DNA of the CDR3: TGTGCCAGCAGTCCCCGGGACAGGAATTCACCCCTCCACTTT. This sequence encodes CASSPRDRNSPLHF.

The V and J genes are TRBV9 and TRBJ2-7, with D hard to call. V dropped 0 bases and J dropped 1 base, with 5 bases sitting between them. CDR1 is SGDLS and CDR2 is YYNGEE in the germline V gene. This CDR3 region has 13 residues. DNA for the CDR3: TGTGCCAGCAGCGTAGACCAGTCCTACGAGCAGTACTTC. Translated, it gives CASSVDQSYEQYF.

The chain employs TRBV5-1 and TRBJ2-7, with D possibly being TRBD2 (5 bases). Germline CDR1 and CDR2: SGHRS and YFSETQ. Trimming left V 4 bases short and J 0 bases short, with 14 bases between. CDR3 size: 15 residues. CDR3 in amino acids: CASSTTGVSSYEQYF. CDR3 nucleotides: TGCGCCAGCAGCACGACCGGGGTCAGCTCCTACGAGCAGTACTTC.

The rearrangement uses TRBV7-7 and TRBJ2-5, with a weak D call TRBD2 (6 bases). Germline CDR1 reads SSHAT; CDR2 reads FNYEAQ (reference sequence). Trimming took 5 bases from V and 5 from J, leaving 21 bases between them. The CDR3 spans 16 residues. The CDR3 loop reads CASSARKEGGGETQYF. The CDR3 DNA reads as TGTGCCAGCAGCGCCCGGAAGGAGGGTGGCGGTGAGACCCAGTACTTC.

The J gene is TRBJ2-1, the V gene TRBV5-1; 12 bases fit TRBD2. Trimming removed 4 bases from V and 0 bases from J; junction bases left unmatched: 11. CDR1 and CDR2 from the germline V gene are SGHRS and YFSETQ. This CDR3 is built from 19 residues. CDR3 amino acids: CASSGGTSGRSRSYNEQFF. The CDR3 nucleotides read TGCGCCAGCAGCGGCGGGACTAGCGGGCGCAGCCGCTCCTACAATGAGCAGTTCTTC.

The V and J genes are TRBV13 and TRBJ1-3; 8 bases are a match to TRBD1. The CDR3 extends over 17 amino acids. In germline, CDR1 is PRHDT, CDR2 FYEKMQ (reference sequence). After removal of 1 base from V and 4 bases from J, the junction contained 9 bases not matched to a gene. In nucleotides, the CDR3 is TGTGCCAGCAGCTTAGCGGGGTGGCAGGGGGCCGGAAACACCATATATTTT. Its translation is CASSLAGWQGAGNTIYF.